These 10 T cell receptor beta chains were sequenced from one sample in a study of cytomegalovirus exposure and HLA in healthy donors. PCR primers comprised 60 Vbeta and 13 Jbeta primers. Here immunoSEQ multiplex PCR was the method, and the copy in TCRdb shows in-frame clones only, minus some. The sample lists fewer than 150,000 clones; roughly two thirds were seen once. The specimen was PBMCs. These TCRs come from a human donor in good health.

Of note for this clone: It is unclear where the CDR3 begins or ends on the DNA, so no DNA is shown, and the CDR3 is as TCRdb lists it. This chain joins TRBV6-5 and TRBJ2-1; TRBD1, as called in the table, went unchecked against the DNA. The CDR3 is 15 amino acids in total, end residues counted. Germline V lookup: CDR1 MNHEY, CDR2 SVGAGI. CDR3 residues: CASSSSRTGRDEQFF.

The chain recombines TRBV19 with TRBJ1-1; D call uncertain. Trimming cost V 5 bases and J 2 bases, with 18 bases left between them. Germline V CDR1 and CDR2: LNHDA, SQIVND (reference sequence). There are 16 residues in the CDR3. The CDR3 DNA follows: TGTGCCAGTAGTGCCTTTAGAGGGAGAGGAAACACTGAAGCTTTCTTT. It encodes CASSAFRGRGNTEAFF.

The chain couples TRBV5-5 to TRBJ2-3, with 10 positions matching TRBD1. V dropped 3 bases and J dropped 3; count of bases not matched to a gene: 4. Germline loops: CDR1 SGHKS, CDR2 YYEKEE (reference sequence). CDR3 size: 15 residues. CDR3 coding DNA: TGTGCCAGCAGCTCGGGACAGGGGAGTACAGATACGCAGTATTTT. This codes for CASSSGQGSTDTQYF.

This clone was observed a single time. The chain is built from TRBV28 and TRBJ1-2; TRBD1 agrees at 9 bases. There are 15 residues in the CDR3. V was clipped by 5 bases and J by 3 bases; unmatched bases: 7. Germline CDR1 MDHEN, CDR2 SYDVKM. The CDR3 is CASSQPGTGHYGYTF. Here the CDR3 DNA reads TGTGCCAGCAGTCAACCCGGGACAGGGCACTATGGCTACACCTTC.

The rearrangement links TRBV5-1 to TRBJ1-6; tentative D call: TRBD1 (5 bases). V lost 0 bases, J lost 7 bases, and 5 bases lay in between. Germline CDR1 and CDR2: SGHRS and YFSETQ. CDR3 length: 13 amino acids. CDR3 in amino acids: CASSLEGNSPLHF. CDR3 sequence (DNA): TGCGCCAGCAGCTTGGAGGGGAATTCACCCCTCCACTTT.

This clone was recorded a few times. V and J are TRBV4-1 and TRBJ2-6; D remains unclear. Per germline, CDR1 MGHRA and CDR2 YSYEKL. The V end was cut by 0 bases, the J end by 0 bases, with 12 bases between. The CDR3 totals 18 residues. The CDR3 protein is CASSQDPARDSGANVLTF. Here the CDR3 DNA reads TGCGCCAGCAGCCAAGATCCAGCTAGAGACTCTGGGGCCAACGTCCTGACTTTC.

This chain connects TRBV5-1 to TRBJ1-1; D is perhaps TRBD1 (5 bases). V was cut by 3 bases and J by 4 bases, with 13 bases left in between. The CDR3 covers 14 residues. Germline assignment: CDR1 SGHRS and CDR2 YFSETQ. CDR3 in DNA: TGCGCCAGCAGCTGGGGGGATGGGGGCACTGAAGCTTTCTTT. Protein product: CASSWGDGGTEAFF.

This clone has only a few counts. This rearrangement joins TRBV21-1 to TRBJ2-2; TRBD1, the table's D call, was not compared with the DNA. TRBV21-1 is described as a pseudogene. CDR3 length: 16 amino acids. The CDR3 loop reads CASSRRQGVLAGELFF. DNA for the CDR3: TGTGCCAGCAGCAGGAGACAGGGGGTTCTCGCCGGGGAGCTGTTTTTT.

This clone was found a few times. The rearrangement joins TRBV6-5 to TRBJ1-2; D remains ambiguous. The germline V gene has CDR1 MNHEY and CDR2 SVGAGI. The CDR3 has 15 amino acids. V lost 8 bases to trimming and J lost 2 bases, with 18 bases between them. CDR3 nucleotide sequence: TGTGCCAGCTATGGACTTGTTTTGGGGAACTATGGCTACACCTTC. This codes for CASYGLVLGNYGYTF.

This sequence joins TRBV6-4 and TRBJ1-2; no clear D. The CDR3 spans 15 residues. CDR1 MRHNA and CDR2 SNTAGT come from the germline V gene. The germline V and J ends were trimmed by 3 bases and 8 bases, with 19 bases remaining between them. CDR3 in amino acids: CASSESSEAAKGYTF. The CDR3 DNA follows: TGTGCCAGCAGTGAATCGTCAGAGGCGGCGAAAGGCTACACCTTC.